These 6 T cell receptor beta chains originate from one sample sequenced in a study of blood T cell repertoires in COVID-19. The assay was immunoSEQ multiplex PCR, and TCRdb's table has in-frame clones only and misses some. The data show 250,000 or so clones, with 85% to 90% seen just once and about 1.7% held by the top ten. Sequencing was done on a sample of PBMCs or T cells enriched from blood (not recorded which). Every receptor here comes from a man aged 40-49 years who had recovered from COVID-19.

As DNA, the CDR3 is TGTGCCAGCAGCCCGACTAGCGGGGCGCCCACAGATACGCAGTATTTT. Residues: CASSPTSGAPTDTQYF. The rearrangement uses TRBV5-4 and TRBJ2-3; 11 bases agree with TRBD2. The V gene end was trimmed by 4 bases and the J gene end by 2 bases; junction bases not matched to a gene: 6. Germline CDR1 and CDR2: SGHNT and YYREEE (reference sequence). This CDR3 is 16 amino acids long.

The CDR3 bases are TGTGCCAGCAGTTACCTATACCAGGACTACGAGCAGTACTTC. Protein product: CASSYLYQDYEQYF. This rearrangement joins TRBV13 to TRBJ2-7, with D unresolved. Germline values: CDR1 PRHDT, CDR2 FYEKMQ (reference sequence). V lost 6 bases to trimming and J lost 3 bases, with 15 bases between them. This CDR3 has 14 amino acids.

This chain links TRBV3-1 (or the pseudogene TRBV3-2) with TRBJ2-7; 8 bases line up with TRBD2. The V and J ends lost 3 bases and 5 bases, in that order; junction bases with no gene match: 9. Germline assignment: CDR1 LGHDT and CDR2 YNNKEL (reference sequence). CDR3 length: 15 residues. The CDR3 protein is CASSHSSGRGDEQYF. The CDR3 DNA is TGTGCCAGCAGCCATTCTAGCGGGCGGGGGGACGAGCAGTACTTC.

This sequence joins TRBV5-1 and TRBJ2-1, with 11 bases lining up with TRBD2. V shed 5 bases, J shed 12 bases, and the junction held 13 bases outside the gene matches. CDR1 and CDR2 from the germline V gene are SGHRS and YFSETQ. The CDR3 extends over 15 amino acids. The CDR3 DNA is TGCGCCAGCAGGCCGGACCCGACTAGCGGGGTGCGGCAGTTCTTC. This sequence encodes CASRPDPTSGVRQFF.

The J gene is TRBJ1-4, the V gene TRBV3-1 (or the pseudogene TRBV3-2), with a weak D call TRBD1 (6 bases). CDR3 length: 14 residues. V shed 4 bases and J shed 8 bases, with 14 bases lying between them. Germline CDR1 LGHDT, CDR2 YNNKEL (reference sequence). CDR3 in DNA: TGTGCCAGCAGCCCCTGGGCAGGGGACGAAAAACTGTTTTTT. It yields the protein CASSPWAGDEKLFF.

CDR3 nucleotide sequence: TGTGCCAGCTCACCCAGGACAGGAAGCCCCCAAGAGACCCAGTACTTC. Translation: CASSPRTGSPQETQYF. This chain uses TRBV18 with TRBJ2-5; TRBD1 matches at 7 bases. This CDR3 is 16 amino acids long. Germline loops: CDR1 KGHSH, CDR2 LQKENI. Trimming removed 3 bases from V and 1 base from J; junction bases left unmatched: 8.